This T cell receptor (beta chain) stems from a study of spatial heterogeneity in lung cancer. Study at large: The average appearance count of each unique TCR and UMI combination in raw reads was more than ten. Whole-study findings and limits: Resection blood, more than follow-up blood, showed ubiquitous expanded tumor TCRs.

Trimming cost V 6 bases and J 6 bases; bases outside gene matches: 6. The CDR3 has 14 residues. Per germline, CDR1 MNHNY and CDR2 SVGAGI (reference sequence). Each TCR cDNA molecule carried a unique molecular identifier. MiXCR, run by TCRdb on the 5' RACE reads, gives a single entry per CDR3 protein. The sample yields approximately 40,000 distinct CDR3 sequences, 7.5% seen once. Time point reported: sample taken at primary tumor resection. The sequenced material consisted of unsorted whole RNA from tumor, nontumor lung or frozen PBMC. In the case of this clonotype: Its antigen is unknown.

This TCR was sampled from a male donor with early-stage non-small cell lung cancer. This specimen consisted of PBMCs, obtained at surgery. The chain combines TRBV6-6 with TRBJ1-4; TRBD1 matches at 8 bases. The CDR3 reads CASRRQGLDEKLFF. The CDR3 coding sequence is TGTGCCAGCAGACGACAGGGGCTAGATGAAAAACTGTTTTTT.